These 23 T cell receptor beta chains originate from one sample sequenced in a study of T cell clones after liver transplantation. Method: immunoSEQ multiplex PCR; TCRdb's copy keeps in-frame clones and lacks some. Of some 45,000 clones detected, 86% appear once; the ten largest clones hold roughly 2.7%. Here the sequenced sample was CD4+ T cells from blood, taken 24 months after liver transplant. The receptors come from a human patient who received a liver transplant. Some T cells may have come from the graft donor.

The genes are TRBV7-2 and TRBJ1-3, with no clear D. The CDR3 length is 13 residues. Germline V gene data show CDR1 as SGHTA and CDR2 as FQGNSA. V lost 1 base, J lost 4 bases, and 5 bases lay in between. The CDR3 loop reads CASSLGVGNTIYF. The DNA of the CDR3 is TGTGCCAGCAGCTTAGGGGTCGGAAACACCATATATTTT.

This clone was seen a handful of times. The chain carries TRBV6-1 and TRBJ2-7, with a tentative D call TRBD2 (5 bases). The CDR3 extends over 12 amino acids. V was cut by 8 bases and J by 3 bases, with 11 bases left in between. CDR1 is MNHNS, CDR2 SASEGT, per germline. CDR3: CASLKGLYEQYF. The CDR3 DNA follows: TGTGCCAGCTTGAAAGGACTCTACGAGCAGTACTTC.

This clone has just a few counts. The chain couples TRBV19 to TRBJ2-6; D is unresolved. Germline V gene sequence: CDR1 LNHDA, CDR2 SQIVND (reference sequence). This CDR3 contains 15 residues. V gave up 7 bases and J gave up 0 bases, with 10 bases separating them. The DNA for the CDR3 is TGTGCCAGTACCCATAAGATCTCTGGGGCCAACGTCCTGACTTTC. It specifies CASTHKISGANVLTF.

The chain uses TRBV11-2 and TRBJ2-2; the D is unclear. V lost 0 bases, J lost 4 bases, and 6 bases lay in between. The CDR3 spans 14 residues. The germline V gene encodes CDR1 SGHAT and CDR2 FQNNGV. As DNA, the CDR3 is TGTGCCAGCAGCTTAGAAAGATTCACCGGGGAGCTGTTTTTT. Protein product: CASSLERFTGELFF.

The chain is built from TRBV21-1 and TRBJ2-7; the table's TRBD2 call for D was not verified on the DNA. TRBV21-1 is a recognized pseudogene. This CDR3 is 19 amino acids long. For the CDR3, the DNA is TGTGCCAGCAGCTTCCCCGGGACTAGCGGGGGCGTAGCTCGCTACGAGCAGTACTTC. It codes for CASSFPGTSGGVARYEQYF.

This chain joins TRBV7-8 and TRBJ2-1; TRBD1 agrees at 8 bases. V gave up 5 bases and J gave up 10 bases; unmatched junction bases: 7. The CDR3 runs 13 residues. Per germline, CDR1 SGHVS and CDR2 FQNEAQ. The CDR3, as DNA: TGTGCCAGCAGCGTAGACAGGGGTAGAGAGCAGTTCTTC. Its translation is CASSVDRGREQFF.

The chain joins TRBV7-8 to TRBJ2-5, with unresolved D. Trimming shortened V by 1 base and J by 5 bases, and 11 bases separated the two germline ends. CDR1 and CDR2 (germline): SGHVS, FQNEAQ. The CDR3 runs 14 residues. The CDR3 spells CASSLVRRVETQYF. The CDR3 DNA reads TGTGCCAGCAGCTTAGTGCGGCGCGTCGAGACCCAGTACTTC.

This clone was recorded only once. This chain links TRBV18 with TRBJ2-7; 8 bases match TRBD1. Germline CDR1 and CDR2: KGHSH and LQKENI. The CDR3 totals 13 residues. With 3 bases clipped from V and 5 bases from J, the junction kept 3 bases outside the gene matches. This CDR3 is CASSPQGADEQYF. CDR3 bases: TGTGCCAGCTCACCCCAGGGGGCCGACGAGCAGTACTTC.

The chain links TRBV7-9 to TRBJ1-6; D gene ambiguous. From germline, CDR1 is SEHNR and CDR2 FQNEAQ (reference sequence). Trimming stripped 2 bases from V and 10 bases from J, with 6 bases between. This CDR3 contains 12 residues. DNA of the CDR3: TGTGCCAGCAGCTTAATAGACTCACCCCTCCACTTT. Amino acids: CASSLIDSPLHF. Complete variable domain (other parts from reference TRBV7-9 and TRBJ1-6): DTGVSQNPRHKITKRGQNVTFRCDPISEHNRLYWYRQTLGQGPEFLTYFQNEAQLEKSRLLSDRFSAERPKGSFSTLEIQRTEQGDSAMYLCASSLIDSPLHFGNGTRLTVT.

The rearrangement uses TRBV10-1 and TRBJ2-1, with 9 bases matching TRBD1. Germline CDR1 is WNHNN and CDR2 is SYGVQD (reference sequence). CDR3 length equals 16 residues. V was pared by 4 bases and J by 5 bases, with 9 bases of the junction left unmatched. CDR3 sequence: CASSAGGTGLNNEQFF. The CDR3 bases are TGCGCCAGCAGTGCTGGCGGGACAGGGCTTAACAATGAGCAGTTCTTC.

CDR3 loop: CASSPIGGTSGINEQFF. The CDR3 nucleotides read TGTGCCAGCAGCCCCATCGGGGGGACTAGCGGGATCAATGAGCAGTTCTTC. This rearrangement joins TRBV7-2 to TRBJ2-1; 13 nucleotides match TRBD2. Losses at the gene ends were 5 bases for V and 6 bases for J; bases not matched to a gene: 10. The germline CDR1 and CDR2 sequences are SGHTA and FQGNSA. The CDR3 is made up of 17 amino acids.

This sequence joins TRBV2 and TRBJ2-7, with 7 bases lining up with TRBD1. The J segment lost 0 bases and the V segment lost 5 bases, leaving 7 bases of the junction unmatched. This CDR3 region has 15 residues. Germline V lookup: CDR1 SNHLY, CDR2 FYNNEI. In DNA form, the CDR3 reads TGTGCCAGCAGTTCCAACAGGGGAAGCTCCTACGAGCAGTACTTC. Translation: CASSSNRGSSYEQYF.

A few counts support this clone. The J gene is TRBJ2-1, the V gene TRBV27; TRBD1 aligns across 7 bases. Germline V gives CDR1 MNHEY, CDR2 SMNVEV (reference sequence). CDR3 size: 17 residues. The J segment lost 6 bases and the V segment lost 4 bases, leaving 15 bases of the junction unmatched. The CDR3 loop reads CASSSPSFATGSNEQFF. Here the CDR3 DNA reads TGTGCCAGCAGTTCCCCATCGTTTGCGACAGGGTCCAATGAGCAGTTCTTC.

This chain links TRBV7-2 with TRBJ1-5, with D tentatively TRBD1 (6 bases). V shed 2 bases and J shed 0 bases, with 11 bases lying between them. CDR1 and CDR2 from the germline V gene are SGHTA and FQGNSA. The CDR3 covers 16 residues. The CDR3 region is CASSLMGGHSNQPQHF. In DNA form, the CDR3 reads TGTGCCAGCAGCTTAATGGGGGGCCATAGCAATCAGCCCCAGCATTTT. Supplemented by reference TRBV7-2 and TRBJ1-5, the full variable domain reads GAGVSQSPSNKVTEKGKDVELRCDPISGHTALYWYRQSLGQGLEFLIYFQGNSAPDKSGLPSDRFSAERTGGSVSTLTIQRTQQEDSAVYLCASSLMGGHSNQPQHFGDGTRLSIL.

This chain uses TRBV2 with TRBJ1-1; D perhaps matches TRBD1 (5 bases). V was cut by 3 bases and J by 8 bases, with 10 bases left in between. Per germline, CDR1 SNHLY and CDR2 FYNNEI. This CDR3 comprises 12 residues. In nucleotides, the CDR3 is TGTGCCAGCAGTGAGGGGGGACTAGAAGCTTTCTTT. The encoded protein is CASSEGGLEAFF. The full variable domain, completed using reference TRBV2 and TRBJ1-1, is EPEVTQTPSHQVTQMGQEVILRCVPISNHLYFYWYRQILGQKVEFLVSFYNNEISEKSEIFDDQFSVERPDGSNFTLKIRSTKLEDSAMYFCASSEGGLEAFFGQGTRLTVV.

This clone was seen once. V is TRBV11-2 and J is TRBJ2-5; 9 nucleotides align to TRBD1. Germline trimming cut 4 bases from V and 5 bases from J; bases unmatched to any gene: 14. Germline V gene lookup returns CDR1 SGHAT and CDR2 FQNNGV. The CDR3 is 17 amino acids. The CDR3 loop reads CASSSSGTGRFWETQYF. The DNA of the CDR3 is TGTGCCAGCAGCTCCTCCGGGACAGGGAGATTCTGGGAGACCCAGTACTTC. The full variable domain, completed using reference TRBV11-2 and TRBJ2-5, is EAGVAQSPRYKIIEKRQSVAFWCNPISGHATLYWYQQILGQGPKLLIQFQNNGVVDDSQLPKDRFSAERLKGVDSTLKIQPAKLEDSAVYLCASSSSGTGRFWETQYFGPGTRLLVL.

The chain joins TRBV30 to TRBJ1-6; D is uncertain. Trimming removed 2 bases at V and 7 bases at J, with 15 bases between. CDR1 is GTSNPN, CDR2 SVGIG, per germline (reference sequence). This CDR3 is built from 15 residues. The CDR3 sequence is CAWSPPPEWNSPLHF. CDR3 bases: TGTGCCTGGAGTCCACCCCCCGAATGGAATTCACCCCTCCACTTT.

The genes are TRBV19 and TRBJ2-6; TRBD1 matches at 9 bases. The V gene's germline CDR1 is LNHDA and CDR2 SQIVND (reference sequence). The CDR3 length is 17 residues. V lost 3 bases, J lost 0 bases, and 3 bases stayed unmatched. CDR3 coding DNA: TGTGCCAGTAGTATTTCGACAGGGGGCTCTGGGGCCAACGTCCTGACTTTC. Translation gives CASSISTGGSGANVLTF.

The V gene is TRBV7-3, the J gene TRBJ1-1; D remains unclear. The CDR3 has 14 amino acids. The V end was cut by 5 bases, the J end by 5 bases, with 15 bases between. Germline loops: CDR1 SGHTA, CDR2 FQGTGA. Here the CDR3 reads CASSPGDPGTEAFF. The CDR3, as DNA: TGTGCCAGCAGCCCGGGAGACCCCGGGACTGAAGCTTTCTTT.

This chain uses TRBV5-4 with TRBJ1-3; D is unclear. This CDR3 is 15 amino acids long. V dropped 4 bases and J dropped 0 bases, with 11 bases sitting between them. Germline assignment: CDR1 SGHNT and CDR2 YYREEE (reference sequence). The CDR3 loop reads CASSVDGSSGNTIYF. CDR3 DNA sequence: TGTGCCAGCAGCGTAGACGGAAGCTCTGGAAACACCATATATTTT.

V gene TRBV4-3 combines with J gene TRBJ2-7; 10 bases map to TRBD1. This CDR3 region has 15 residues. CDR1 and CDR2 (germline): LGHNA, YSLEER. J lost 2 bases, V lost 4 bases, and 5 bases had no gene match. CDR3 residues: CASSRTGTGAYEQYF. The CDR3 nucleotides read TGCGCCAGCAGCCGAACCGGGACAGGGGCCTACGAGCAGTACTTC.

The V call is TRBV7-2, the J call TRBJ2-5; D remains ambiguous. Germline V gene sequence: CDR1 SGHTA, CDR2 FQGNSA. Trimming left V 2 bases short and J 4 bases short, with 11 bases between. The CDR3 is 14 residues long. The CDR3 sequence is CASSLRAAVETQYF. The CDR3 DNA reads TGTGCCAGCAGCTTAAGGGCGGCGGTAGAGACCCAGTACTTC. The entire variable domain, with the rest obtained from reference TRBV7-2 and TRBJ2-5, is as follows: GAGVSQSPSNKVTEKGKDVELRCDPISGHTALYWYRQSLGQGLEFLIYFQGNSAPDKSGLPSDRFSAERTGGSVSTLTIQRTQQEDSAVYLCASSLRAAVETQYFGPGTRLLVL.

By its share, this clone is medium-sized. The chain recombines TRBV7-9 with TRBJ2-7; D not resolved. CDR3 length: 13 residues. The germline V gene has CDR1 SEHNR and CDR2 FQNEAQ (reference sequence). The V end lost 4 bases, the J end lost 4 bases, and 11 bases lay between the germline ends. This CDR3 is CASSSGRIYEQYF. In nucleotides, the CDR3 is TGTGCCAGCAGCTCCGGACGGATTTACGAGCAGTACTTC.